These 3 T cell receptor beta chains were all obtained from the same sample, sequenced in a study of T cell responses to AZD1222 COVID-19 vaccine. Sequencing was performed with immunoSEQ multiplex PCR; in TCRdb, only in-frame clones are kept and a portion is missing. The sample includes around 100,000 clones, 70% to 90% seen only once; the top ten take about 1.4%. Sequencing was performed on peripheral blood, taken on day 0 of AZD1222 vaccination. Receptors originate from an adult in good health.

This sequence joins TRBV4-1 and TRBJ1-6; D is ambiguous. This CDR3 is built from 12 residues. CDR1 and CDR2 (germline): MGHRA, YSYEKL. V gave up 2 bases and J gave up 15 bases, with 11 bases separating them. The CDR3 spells CASSQPLGDLHF. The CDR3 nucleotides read TGCGCCAGCAGCCAACCCCTCGGTGACCTCCACTTT.

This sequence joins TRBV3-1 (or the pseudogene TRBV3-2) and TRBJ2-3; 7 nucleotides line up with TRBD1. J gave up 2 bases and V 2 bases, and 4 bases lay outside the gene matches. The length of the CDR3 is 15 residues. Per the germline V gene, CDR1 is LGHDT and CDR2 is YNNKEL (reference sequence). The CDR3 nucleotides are TGTGCCAGCAGCCAATGGACAGGCATCACAGATACGCAGTATTTT. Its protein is CASSQWTGITDTQYF.

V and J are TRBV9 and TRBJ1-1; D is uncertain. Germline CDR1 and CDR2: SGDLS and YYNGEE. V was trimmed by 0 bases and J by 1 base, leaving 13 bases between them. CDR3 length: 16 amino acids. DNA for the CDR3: TGTGCCAGCAGCGTAGATCCCCAGGCAACGAACACTGAAGCTTTCTTT. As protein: CASSVDPQATNTEAFF.